This T cell receptor (beta chain) was profiled in a study of identical twins. Broader study findings: Cord blood's abundant beta clonotypes had fewer insertions, unlike memory repertoires. Excess low generation probability was seen in twin-shared out-of-frame alpha sequences. Models predicted too little out-of-frame TCR alpha sharing in monozygotic twins. Sharing of beta out-of-frame sequences by twins showed a weaker excess.

Each CDR3 protein is one row after TCRdb ran MiXCR on the 5' RACE reads. The sample records around 280,000 distinct CDR3 sequences, around 8.8% being singletons. The CDR3 sequence is 11 residues long. The germline gives CDR1 DFQATT, CDR2 SNEGSKA (reference sequence). This clonotype came up a few times. Its antigen is as yet unknown. These same records also appear under a second study, on yellow fever vaccine responses in identical twins.

This TCR came from a woman between 18 and 29 years old in good health. The chain links TRBV20-1 to TRBJ1-1; D is uncertain. The sample was memory (CD45RO+) T cells sorted from blood. The CDR3 region has the DNA TGCAGCGTCGTCGAGGACACTGAAGCTTTCTTT. It yields the protein CSVVEDTEAFF.